Presented here are 5 T cell receptor beta chains from one specimen sequenced in a study of T cells expressing NK-cell markers. Reanalyzing the 5' RACE reads, TCRdb keeps one entry per CDR3 protein, without DNA. This sample's table has a few hundred thousand distinct CDR3 sequences. Sequenced: blood T cells: a sorted CD56 or NKG2C T cell subset, CD4+ or CD8+ T cells, or bulk PBMC T cells (not recorded which). The source is a man between 18 and 35 years old in good health.

The rearrangement joins TRBV11-2 to TRBJ2-1; the TCRdb call, TRBD1, lacks DNA for checking. Looked up from germline, CDR1 is SGHAT and CDR2 is FQNNGV. CDR3 length: 13 residues. CDR3 protein: CASSIDRNNEQFF.

This chain links TRBV12-3 or TRBV12-4 with TRBJ1-1; the TCRdb call, TRBD1, lacks DNA for checking. This CDR3 spans 15 amino acids. CDR3 region: CASSLLDRGITEAFF.

This chain links TRBV12-3 or TRBV12-4 with TRBJ1-2; TCRdb's D call, TRBD1, is unchecked because there is no DNA. The CDR3 covers 12 residues. The CDR3 is CASRPGSYGYTF.

The J gene is TRBJ2-5, the V gene TRBV12-3 or TRBV12-4. The CDR3 is made up of 14 amino acids. The CDR3: CASSFGVYEETQYF.

The V and J genes are TRBV19 and TRBJ2-3; TCRdb's assignment of TRBD1 cannot be checked, as there is no DNA. The CDR3 runs to 13 residues. CDR1 is LNHDA and CDR2 is SQIVND in the germline V gene (reference sequence). The CDR3 sequence: CASSPPQGDTQYF.